This TCR beta chain was found in a study of cytomegalovirus exposure and HLA in healthy donors. Primers included in the PCR were 60 Vbeta and 13 Jbeta primers. Some clones are missing from TCRdb's copy, which holds only in-frame ones; the method was immunoSEQ multiplex PCR. The sample lists 100,000 to 150,000 clones; roughly 77% were seen once. Of note for this clone: The same CDR3 arises from other DNA sequences in this sample as well.

It was healthy bone marrow donors who served as donors. The germline CDR1 and CDR2 sequences are SGHRS and YFSETQ. There are 16 residues in the CDR3. Unmatched junction bases numbered 13, after V lost 5 bases and J lost 4 bases. Source material: PBMCs. This chain links TRBV5-1 with TRBJ2-7, with 9 nucleotides matching TRBD1. The TCR originated in a woman under 40 in good health and CMV-seronegative. In DNA, the CDR3 is TGCGCCAGCAGTGGGACAACCGGGACAGGGTTATACGAGCAGTACTTC. The encoded protein is CASSGTTGTGLYEQYF.